This T cell receptor beta chain was sequenced for a study of blood T cell repertoires in COVID-19. In its sample, this clone was seen a few times. The assay was immunoSEQ multiplex PCR, and TCRdb's table has in-frame clones only and misses some. The sample consists of about 430,000 clones, 70% to 90% of them appearing once. Participants classified as exposed had met a COVID-19 case within 2 weeks before study entry. V shed 6 bases and J shed 7 bases, with 12 bases lying between them. CDR1 and CDR2 from the germline V gene are LGHNT and FRNRAP. CDR3 length equals 12 residues. This sequence was found in a woman between 18 and 29 years old who had been exposed to COVID-19. The sample consisted of PBMCs or T cells enriched from blood (not recorded which). This chain connects TRBV12-5 to TRBJ1-1; D gene uncertain. In DNA, the CDR3 is TGTGCTAGTGGCTTAGCCCAAAGTGAAGCTTTCTTT. This sequence encodes CASGLAQSEAFF.